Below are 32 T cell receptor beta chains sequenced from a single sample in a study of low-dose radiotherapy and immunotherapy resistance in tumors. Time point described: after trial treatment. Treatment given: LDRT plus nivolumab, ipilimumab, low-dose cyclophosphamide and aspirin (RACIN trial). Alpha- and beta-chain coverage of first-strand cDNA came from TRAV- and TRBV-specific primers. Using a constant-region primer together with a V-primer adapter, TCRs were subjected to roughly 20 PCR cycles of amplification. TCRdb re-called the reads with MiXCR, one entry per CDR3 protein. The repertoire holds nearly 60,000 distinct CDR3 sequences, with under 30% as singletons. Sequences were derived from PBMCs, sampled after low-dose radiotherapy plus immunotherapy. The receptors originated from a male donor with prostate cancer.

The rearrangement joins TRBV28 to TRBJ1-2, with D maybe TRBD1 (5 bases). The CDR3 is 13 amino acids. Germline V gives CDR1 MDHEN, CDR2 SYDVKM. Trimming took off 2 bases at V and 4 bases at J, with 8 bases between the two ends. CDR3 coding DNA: TGTGCCAGCAGTTTACGGGGCCCCTATGGCTACACCTTC. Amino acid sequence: CASSLRGPYGYTF.

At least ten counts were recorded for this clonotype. The CDR3 spells CASSLTAGLPGGDGYTF. The CDR3 bases are TGTGCCAGCAGCTTAACAGCGGGGTTGCCGGGGGGGGATGGCTACACCTTC. The chain links TRBV7-3 to TRBJ1-2, with D perhaps TRBD1 (5 bases). The CDR3 is 17 amino acids. The ends were cut back, 0 bases at V and 6 bases at J, with 20 bases in the middle. Germline CDR1 reads SGHTA; CDR2 reads FQGTGA.

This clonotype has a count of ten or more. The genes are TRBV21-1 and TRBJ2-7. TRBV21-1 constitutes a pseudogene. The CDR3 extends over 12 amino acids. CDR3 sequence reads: CASSGRSLEQYF. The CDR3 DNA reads TGTGCCAGCAGCGGGCGCTCCCTCGAGCAGTACTTC.

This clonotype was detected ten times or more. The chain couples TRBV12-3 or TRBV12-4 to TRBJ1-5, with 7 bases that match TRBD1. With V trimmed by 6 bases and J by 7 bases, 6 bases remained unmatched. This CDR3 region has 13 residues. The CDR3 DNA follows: TGTGCCAGCAGGTATACACAGGGGCAGCCCCAGCATTTT. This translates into CASRYTQGQPQHF.

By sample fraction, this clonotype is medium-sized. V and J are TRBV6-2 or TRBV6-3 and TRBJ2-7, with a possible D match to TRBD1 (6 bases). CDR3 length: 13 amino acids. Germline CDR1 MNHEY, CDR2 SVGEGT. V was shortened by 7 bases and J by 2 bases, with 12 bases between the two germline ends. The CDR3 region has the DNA TGTGCCAGCATGGGAACAGGGACCTACGAGCAGTACTTC. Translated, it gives CASMGTGTYEQYF.

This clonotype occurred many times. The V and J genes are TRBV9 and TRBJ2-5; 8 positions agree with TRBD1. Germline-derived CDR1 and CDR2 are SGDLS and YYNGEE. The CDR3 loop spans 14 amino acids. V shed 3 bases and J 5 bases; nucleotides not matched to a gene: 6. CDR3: CASSAQTGAETQYF. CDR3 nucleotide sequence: TGTGCCAGCAGCGCTCAGACAGGGGCGGAGACCCAGTACTTC.

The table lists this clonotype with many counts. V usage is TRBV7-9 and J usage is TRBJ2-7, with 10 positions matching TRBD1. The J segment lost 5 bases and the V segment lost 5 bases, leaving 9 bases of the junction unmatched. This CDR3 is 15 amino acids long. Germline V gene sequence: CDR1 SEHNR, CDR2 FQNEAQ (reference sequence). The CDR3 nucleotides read TGTGCCAGCAGCGCTGGGACAGGGGAGTCCGACGAGCAGTACTTC. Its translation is CASSAGTGESDEQYF.

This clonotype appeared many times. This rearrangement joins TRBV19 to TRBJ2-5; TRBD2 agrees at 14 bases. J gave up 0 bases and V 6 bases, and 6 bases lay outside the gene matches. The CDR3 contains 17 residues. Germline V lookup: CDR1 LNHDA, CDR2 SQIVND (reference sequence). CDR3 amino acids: CASRRTSGRLYQETQYF. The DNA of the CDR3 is TGTGCCAGTAGAAGGACTAGCGGGAGGCTTTACCAAGAGACCCAGTACTTC.

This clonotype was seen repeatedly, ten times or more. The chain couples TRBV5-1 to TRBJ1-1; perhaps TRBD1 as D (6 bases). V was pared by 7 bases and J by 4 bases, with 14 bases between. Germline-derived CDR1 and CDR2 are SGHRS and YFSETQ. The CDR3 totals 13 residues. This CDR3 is CASYTEQGTEAFF. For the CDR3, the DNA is TGCGCCAGCTACACTGAACAGGGCACTGAAGCTTTCTTT.

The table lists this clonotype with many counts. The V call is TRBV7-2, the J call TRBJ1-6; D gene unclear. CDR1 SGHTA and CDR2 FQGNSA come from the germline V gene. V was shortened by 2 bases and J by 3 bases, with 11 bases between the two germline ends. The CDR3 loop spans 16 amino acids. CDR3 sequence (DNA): TGTGCCAGCAGCTTAAGTAGTGGGAACTATAATTCACCCCTCCACTTT. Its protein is CASSLSSGNYNSPLHF.

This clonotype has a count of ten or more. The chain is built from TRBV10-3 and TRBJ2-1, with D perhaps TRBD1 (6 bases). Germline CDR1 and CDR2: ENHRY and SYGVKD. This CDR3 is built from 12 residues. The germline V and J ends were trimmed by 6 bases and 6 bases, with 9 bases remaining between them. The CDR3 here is CAISGTPNEQFF. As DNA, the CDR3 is TGTGCCATCAGCGGGACACCCAATGAGCAGTTCTTC.

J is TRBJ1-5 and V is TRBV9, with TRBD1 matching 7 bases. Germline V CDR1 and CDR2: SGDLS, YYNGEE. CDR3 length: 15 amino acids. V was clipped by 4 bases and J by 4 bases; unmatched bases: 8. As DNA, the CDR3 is TGTGCCAGCAGCCTGAGGACAGGAGGAAATCAGCCCCAGCATTTT. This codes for CASSLRTGGNQPQHF. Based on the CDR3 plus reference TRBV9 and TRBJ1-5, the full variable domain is DSGVTQTPKHLITATGQRVTLRCSPRSGDLSVYWYQQSLDQGLQFLIQYYNGEERAKGNILERFSAQQFPDLHSELNLSSLELGDSALYFCASSLRTGGNQPQHFGDGTRLSIL.

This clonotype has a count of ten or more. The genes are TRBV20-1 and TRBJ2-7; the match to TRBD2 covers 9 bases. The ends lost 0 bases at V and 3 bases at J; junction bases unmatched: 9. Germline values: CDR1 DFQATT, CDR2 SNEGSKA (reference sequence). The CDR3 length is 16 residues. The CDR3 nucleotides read TGCAGTGCTAGAGAGACGGGACCTAGCGGGGTCTACGAGCAGTACTTC. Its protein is CSARETGPSGVYEQYF.

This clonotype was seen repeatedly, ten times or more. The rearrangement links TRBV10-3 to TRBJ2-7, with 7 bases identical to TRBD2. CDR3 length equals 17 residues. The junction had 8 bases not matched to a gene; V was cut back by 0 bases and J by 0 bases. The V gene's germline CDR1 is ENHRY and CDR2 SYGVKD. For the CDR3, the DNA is TGTGCCATCAGTGAGTCTGAGGTGGGAGGGCCCTCCTACGAGCAGTACTTC. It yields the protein CAISESEVGGPSYEQYF.

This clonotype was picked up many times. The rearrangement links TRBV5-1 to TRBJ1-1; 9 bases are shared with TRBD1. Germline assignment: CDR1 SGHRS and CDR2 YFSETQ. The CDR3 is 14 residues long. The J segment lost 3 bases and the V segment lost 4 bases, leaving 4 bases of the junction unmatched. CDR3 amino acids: CASSPDRGDTEAFF. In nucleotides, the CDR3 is TGCGCCAGCAGCCCTGACAGGGGGGACACTGAAGCTTTCTTT.

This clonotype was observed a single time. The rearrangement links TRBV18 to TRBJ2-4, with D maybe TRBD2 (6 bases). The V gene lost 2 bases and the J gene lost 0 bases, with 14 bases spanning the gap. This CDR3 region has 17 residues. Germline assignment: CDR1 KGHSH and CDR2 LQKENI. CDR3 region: CASSPNTGARAKNIQYF. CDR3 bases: TGTGCCAGCTCACCAAATACGGGAGCTCGAGCCAAAAACATTCAGTACTTC.

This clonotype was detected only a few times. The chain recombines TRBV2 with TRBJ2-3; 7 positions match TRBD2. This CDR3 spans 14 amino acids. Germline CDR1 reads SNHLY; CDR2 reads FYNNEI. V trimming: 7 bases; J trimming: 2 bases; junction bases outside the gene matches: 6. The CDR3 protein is CASNSLATTDTQYF. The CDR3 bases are TGTGCCAGCAATTCACTAGCGACCACAGATACGCAGTATTTT.

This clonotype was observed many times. The CDR3 spells CASSLVGVGTDTQYF. The CDR3 DNA sequence: TGCGCCAGCAGCTTGGTCGGGGTCGGCACAGATACGCAGTATTTT. The chain links TRBV5-1 to TRBJ2-3; D perhaps matches TRBD2 (5 bases). The CDR3 is 15 amino acids. Germline CDR1 and CDR2: SGHRS and YFSETQ. Trimming took off 0 bases at V and 1 base at J, with 9 bases between the two ends.

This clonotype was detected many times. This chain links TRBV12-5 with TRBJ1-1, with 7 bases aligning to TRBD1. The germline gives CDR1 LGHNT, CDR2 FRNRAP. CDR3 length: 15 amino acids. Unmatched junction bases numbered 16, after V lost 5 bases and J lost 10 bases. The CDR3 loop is CASGTTGRGSSGAFF. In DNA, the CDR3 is TGTGCTAGTGGTACGACAGGGAGGGGTTCCTCTGGAGCTTTCTTT.

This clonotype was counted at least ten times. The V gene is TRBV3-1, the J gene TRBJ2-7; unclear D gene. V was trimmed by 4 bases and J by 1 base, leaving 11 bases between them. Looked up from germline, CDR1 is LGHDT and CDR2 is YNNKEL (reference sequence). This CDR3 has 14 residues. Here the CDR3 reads CASSPRPISYEQYF. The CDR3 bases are TGTGCCAGCAGCCCGAGGCCGATATCCTACGAGCAGTACTTC.

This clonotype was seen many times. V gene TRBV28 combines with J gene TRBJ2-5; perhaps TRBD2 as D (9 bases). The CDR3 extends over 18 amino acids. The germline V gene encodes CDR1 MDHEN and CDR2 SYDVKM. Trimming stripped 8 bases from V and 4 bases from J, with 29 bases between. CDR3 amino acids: CASAVVGVAGDRGETQYF. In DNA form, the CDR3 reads TGTGCCAGCGCCGTCGTGGGGGTAGCGGGAGACAGGGGAGAGACCCAGTACTTC.

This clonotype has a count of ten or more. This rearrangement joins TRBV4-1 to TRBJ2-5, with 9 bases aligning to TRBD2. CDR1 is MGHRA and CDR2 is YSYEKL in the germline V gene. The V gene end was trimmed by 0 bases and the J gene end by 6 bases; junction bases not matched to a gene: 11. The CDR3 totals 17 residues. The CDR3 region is CASSQDVAGGWRKTQYF. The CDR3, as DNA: TGCGCCAGCAGCCAAGATGTTGCGGGGGGGTGGCGGAAGACCCAGTACTTC.

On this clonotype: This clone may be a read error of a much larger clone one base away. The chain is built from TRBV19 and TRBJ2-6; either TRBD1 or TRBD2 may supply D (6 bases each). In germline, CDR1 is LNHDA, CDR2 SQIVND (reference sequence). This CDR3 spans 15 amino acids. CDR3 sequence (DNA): TGTGCCAGTAGGCCCGGGACACGCGGGGCCAACGTCCGGACTTTC. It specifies CASRPGTRGANVRTF.

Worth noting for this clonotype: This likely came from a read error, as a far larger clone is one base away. The CDR3 region is CASSLATNNEQYF. CDR3 coding DNA: TGTGCCAGCAGCTTAGCGACGAACAATGAGCAGTACTTC. This chain links TRBV13 with TRBJ2-7; D ambiguous. Germline CDR1 and CDR2: PRHDT and FYEKMQ (reference sequence). Trimming shortened V by 1 base and J by 7 bases, and 11 bases separated the two germline ends. CDR3 length equals 13 residues.

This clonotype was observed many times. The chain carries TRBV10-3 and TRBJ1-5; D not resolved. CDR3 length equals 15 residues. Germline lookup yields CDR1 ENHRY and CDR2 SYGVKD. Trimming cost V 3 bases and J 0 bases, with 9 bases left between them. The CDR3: CAISESDNSNQPQHF. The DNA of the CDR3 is TGTGCCATCAGTGAAAGTGACAATAGCAATCAGCCCCAGCATTTT.

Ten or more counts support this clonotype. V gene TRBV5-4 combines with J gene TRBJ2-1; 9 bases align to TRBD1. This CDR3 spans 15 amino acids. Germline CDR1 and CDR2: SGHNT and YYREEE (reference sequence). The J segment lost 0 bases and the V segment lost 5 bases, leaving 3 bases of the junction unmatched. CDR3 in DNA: TGTGCCAGCAGGGGGGGACAGGGCTCCTACAATGAGCAGTTCTTC. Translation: CASRGGQGSYNEQFF.

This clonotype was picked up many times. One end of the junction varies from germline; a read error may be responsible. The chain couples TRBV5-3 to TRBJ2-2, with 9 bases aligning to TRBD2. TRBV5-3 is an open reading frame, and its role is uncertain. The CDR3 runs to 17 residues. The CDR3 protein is CASSLALAGPYTGELFF. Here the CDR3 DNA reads TGTGCCAGCAGCTTGGCCCTAGCGGGGCCTTACACCGGGGAGCTGTTTTTT.

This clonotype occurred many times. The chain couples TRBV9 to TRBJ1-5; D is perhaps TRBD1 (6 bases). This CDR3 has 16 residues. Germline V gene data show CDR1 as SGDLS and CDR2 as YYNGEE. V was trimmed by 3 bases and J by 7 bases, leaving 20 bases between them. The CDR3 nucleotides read TGTGCCAGCAGCGGCGTCCCTCGGGGGGCGGGACAGCCCCAGCATTTT. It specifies CASSGVPRGAGQPQHF.

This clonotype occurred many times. CDR3 loop: CASREGQVFGYTF. The DNA for the CDR3 is TGCGCCAGCAGGGAGGGACAGGTATTCGGCTACACCTTC. The gene calls are TRBV5-1 and TRBJ1-2; 8 positions agree with TRBD1. The CDR3 totals 13 residues. With V trimmed by 5 bases and J by 8 bases, 8 bases remained unmatched. Germline CDR1 is SGHRS and CDR2 is YFSETQ. Full variable domain (missing parts from reference TRBV5-1 and TRBJ1-2): KAGVTQTPRYLIKTRGQQVTLSCSPISGHRSVSWYQQTPGQGLQFLFEYFSETQRNKGNFPGRFSGRQFSNSRSEMNVSTLELGDSALYLCASREGQVFGYTFGSGTRLTVV.

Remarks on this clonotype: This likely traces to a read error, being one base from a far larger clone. The CDR3 nucleotides read TGTGCCAGCTCAATTGTTCCGCCGCAGAGGCGGGATTCCTACGAGCAGTTCTTC. This codes for CASSIVPPQRRDSYEQFF. This chain links TRBV18 with TRBJ2-1; D is perhaps TRBD2 (6 bases). This CDR3 has 18 residues. Trimming removed 5 bases from V and 10 bases from J, with 30 bases in between. Germline loops: CDR1 KGHSH, CDR2 LQKENI.

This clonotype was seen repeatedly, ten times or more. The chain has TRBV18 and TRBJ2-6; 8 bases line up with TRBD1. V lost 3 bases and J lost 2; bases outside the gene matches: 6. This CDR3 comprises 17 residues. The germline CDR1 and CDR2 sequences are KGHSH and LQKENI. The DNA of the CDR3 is TGTGCCAGCTCACCCGTCCGACAGGGGACTGGGGCCAACGTCCTGACTTTC. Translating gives CASSPVRQGTGANVLTF.

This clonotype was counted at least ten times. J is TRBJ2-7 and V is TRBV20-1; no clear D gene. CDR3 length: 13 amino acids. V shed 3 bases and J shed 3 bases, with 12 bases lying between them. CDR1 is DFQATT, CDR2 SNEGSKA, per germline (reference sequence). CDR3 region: CSASRLVDYEQYF. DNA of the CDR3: TGCAGTGCTAGCCGGCTAGTAGACTACGAGCAGTACTTC.